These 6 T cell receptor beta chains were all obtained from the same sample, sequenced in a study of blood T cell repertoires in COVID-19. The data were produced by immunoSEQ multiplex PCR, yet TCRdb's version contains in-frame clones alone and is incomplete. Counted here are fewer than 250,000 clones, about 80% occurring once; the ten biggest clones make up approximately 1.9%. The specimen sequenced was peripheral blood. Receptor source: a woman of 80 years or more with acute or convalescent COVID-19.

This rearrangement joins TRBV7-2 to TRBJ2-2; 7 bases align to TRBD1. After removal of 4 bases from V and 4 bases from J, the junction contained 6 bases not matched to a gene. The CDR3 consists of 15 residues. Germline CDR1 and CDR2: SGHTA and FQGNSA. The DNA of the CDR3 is TGTGCCAGCAGCTACCCAGACAGGGCCACCGGGGAGCTGTTTTTT. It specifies CASSYPDRATGELFF.

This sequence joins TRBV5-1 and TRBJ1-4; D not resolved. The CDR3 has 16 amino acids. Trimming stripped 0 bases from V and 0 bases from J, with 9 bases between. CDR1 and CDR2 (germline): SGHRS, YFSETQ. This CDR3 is CASSLAQVATNEKLFF. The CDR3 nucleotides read TGCGCCAGCAGCTTGGCTCAGGTGGCAACTAATGAAAAACTGTTTTTT. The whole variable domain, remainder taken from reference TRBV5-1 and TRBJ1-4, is KAGVTQTPRYLIKTRGQQVTLSCSPISGHRSVSWYQQTPGQGLQFLFEYFSETQRNKGNFPGRFSGRQFSNSRSEMNVSTLELGDSALYLCASSLAQVATNEKLFFGSGTQLSVL.

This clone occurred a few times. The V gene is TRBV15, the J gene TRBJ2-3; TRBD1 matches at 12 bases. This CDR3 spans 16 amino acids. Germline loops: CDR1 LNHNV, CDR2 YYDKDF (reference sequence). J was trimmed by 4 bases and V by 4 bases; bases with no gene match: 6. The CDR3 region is CATSKGTGGRADTQYF. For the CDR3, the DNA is TGTGCCACCAGCAAGGGGACAGGGGGCCGAGCAGATACGCAGTATTTT.

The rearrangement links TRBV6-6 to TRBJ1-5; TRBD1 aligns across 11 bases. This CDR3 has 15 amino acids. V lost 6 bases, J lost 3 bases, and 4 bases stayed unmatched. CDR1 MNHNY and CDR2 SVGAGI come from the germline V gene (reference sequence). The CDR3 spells CASREDRGHNQPQHF. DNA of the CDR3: TGTGCCAGCAGAGAGGACAGGGGGCACAATCAGCCCCAGCATTTT.

The CDR3 reads CASSQSSGRPHSPDTQYF. DNA for the CDR3: TGTGCCAGCAGCCAATCTAGCGGGAGGCCCCATTCCCCGGATACGCAGTATTTT. The genes are TRBV3-1 (or the pseudogene TRBV3-2) and TRBJ2-3; TRBD2 agrees at 11 bases. The CDR3 extends over 18 amino acids. The trim removed 2 bases at V and 6 bases at J, leaving 13 bases unmatched. Germline loops: CDR1 LGHDT, CDR2 YNNKEL (reference sequence).

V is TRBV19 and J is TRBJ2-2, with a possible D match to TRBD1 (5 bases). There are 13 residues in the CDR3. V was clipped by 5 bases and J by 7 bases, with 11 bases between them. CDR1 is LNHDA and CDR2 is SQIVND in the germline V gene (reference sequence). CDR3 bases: TGTGCCAGTAGTGCCAGGGCGAGCGGGGAGCTGTTTTTT. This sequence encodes CASSARASGELFF. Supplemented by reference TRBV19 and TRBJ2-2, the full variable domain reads DGGITQSPKYLFRKEGQNVTLSCEQNLNHDAMYWYRQDPGQGLRLIYYSQIVNDFQKGDIAEGYSVSREKKESFPLTVTSAQKNPTAFYLCASSARASGELFFGEGSRLTVL.